This TCR beta chain was retrieved from a study of CD8 T cells in Susac syndrome. cDNA came from about 0.51 to 1 ug RNA primed by random hexamers. MiXCR, applied by TCRdb to the immunoSEQ multiplex PCR reads, yields one record per CDR3 protein. The sample includes tens of thousands of distinct CDR3 sequences, almost 95% of them seen just once. The CDR3 runs 13 residues. Germline CDR1 and CDR2: SGHAT and FQNNGV. The V end lost 4 bases, the J end lost 6 bases, and 9 bases lay between the germline ends. TCR beta sequencing was performed on blood CD8+ and CD4+ T cells. TEMRA cells were FACS-enriched, and CD8+ and CD4+ T cells were isolated negatively.

V usage is TRBV11-2 and J usage is TRBJ2-2, with D unclear. The sequence was collected from a human donor in good health. What was sequenced was CD8+ T cells from PBMCs. CDR3 amino acids: CASSYDPAGELFF. In DNA form, the CDR3 reads TGTGCCAGCAGCTATGACCCCGCCGGGGAGCTGTTTTTT.